Below are 28 T cell receptor beta chains sequenced from a single sample in a study of radiotherapy plus CTLA-4 blockade in lung cancer. The table came from immunoSEQ multiplex PCR; TCRdb's copy has only in-frame clones and leaves some out. Among about 93,000 clones, around nine tenths were seen once, and the ten largest hold nearly 5%. Sequencing used peripheral blood, obtained from a patient treated with radiotherapy plus ipilimumab. Receptor source: a human donor with non-small cell lung cancer that progressed on radiotherapy plus ipilimumab.

J is TRBJ2-5 and V is TRBV6-5; 9 bases agree with TRBD2. The CDR3 covers 14 residues. CDR1 and CDR2 (germline): MNHEY, SVGAGI. The V gene end was trimmed by 4 bases and the J gene end by 4 bases; junction bases not matched to a gene: 4. The CDR3 here is CASSLAGEGETQYF. The CDR3 DNA reads as TGTGCCAGCAGTTTAGCGGGAGAAGGAGAGACCCAGTACTTC.

V usage is TRBV7-9 and J usage is TRBJ2-7; D gene uncertain. Per the germline V gene, CDR1 is SEHNR and CDR2 is FQNEAQ (reference sequence). This CDR3 comprises 13 residues. V lost 5 bases to trimming and J lost 4 bases, with 12 bases between them. The CDR3 protein is CASSPIGYYEQYF. DNA for the CDR3: TGTGCCAGCAGCCCTATCGGGTATTACGAGCAGTACTTC. Looking up the rest from reference TRBV7-9 and TRBJ2-7 gives the full variable domain: DTGVSQNPRHKITKRGQNVTFRCDPISEHNRLYWYRQTLGQGPEFLTYFQNEAQLEKSRLLSDRFSAERPKGSFSTLEIQRTEQGDSAMYLCASSPIGYYEQYFGPGTRLTVT.

The chain couples TRBV19 to TRBJ1-1, with D uncertain. This CDR3 contains 12 residues. Germline V gene lookup returns CDR1 LNHDA and CDR2 SQIVND (reference sequence). Trimming stripped 3 bases from V and 10 bases from J, with 12 bases between. The CDR3 coding sequence is TGTGCCAGTAGTATTGCGGGAGGTCGAGCTTTCTTT. Protein: CASSIAGGRAFF.

The rearrangement links TRBV7-9 to TRBJ2-5; D may be TRBD1 (7 bases). Trimming removed 1 base from V and 3 bases from J, with 18 bases in between. CDR1 is SEHNR, CDR2 FQNEAQ, per germline (reference sequence). The CDR3 spans 17 residues. The CDR3 loop reads CASSLVGSQGGKETQYF. CDR3 bases: TGTGCCAGCAGCTTAGTTGGTAGCCAGGGGGGAAAAGAGACCCAGTACTTC. Variable domain in full (rest from reference TRBV7-9 and TRBJ2-5): DTGVSQNPRHKITKRGQNVTFRCDPISEHNRLYWYRQTLGQGPEFLTYFQNEAQLEKSRLLSDRFSAERPKGSFSTLEIQRTEQGDSAMYLCASSLVGSQGGKETQYFGPGTRLLVL.

This chain joins TRBV6-5 and TRBJ1-2; D not resolved. V shed 4 bases and J shed 9 bases, with 9 bases lying between them. Germline V gives CDR1 MNHEY, CDR2 SVGAGI. The CDR3 extends over 11 amino acids. CDR3 loop: CASSSQYRYTF. The CDR3 region has the DNA TGTGCCAGCAGTTCGCAGTATCGCTACACCTTC.

V is TRBV5-1 and J is TRBJ2-7; 10 bases map to TRBD2. Germline CDR1 is SGHRS and CDR2 is YFSETQ. The CDR3 is made up of 14 amino acids. Trimming cost V 5 bases and J 4 bases; bases outside gene matches: 6. The CDR3 DNA reads TGCGCCAGCAGGATTTCTAGCGGGAGTTACGAGCAGTACTTC. Protein sequence: CASRISSGSYEQYF.

V is TRBV6-5 and J is TRBJ2-1; D may be TRBD1 or TRBD2 (5 bases each). CDR3 length: 15 residues. The V gene lost 5 bases and the J gene lost 3 bases, with 14 bases spanning the gap. In germline, CDR1 is MNHEY, CDR2 SVGAGI. The CDR3 DNA sequence: TGTGCCAGCAGTACCCGGGACGGACTCTACAATGAGCAGTTCTTC. As protein: CASSTRDGLYNEQFF.

J is TRBJ1-2 and V is TRBV5-1, with D perhaps TRBD1 (6 bases). Looked up from germline, CDR1 is SGHRS and CDR2 is YFSETQ. This CDR3 has 15 amino acids. Trimming took off 7 bases at V and 7 bases at J, with 23 bases between the two ends. CDR3 DNA sequence: TGCGCCAGCCGCTCACGAGGGGGGGACCAGGGTGGCTACACCTTC. Translation gives CASRSRGGDQGGYTF.

The V call is TRBV27, the J call TRBJ2-7, with D unclear. From germline, CDR1 is MNHEY and CDR2 SMNVEV (reference sequence). This CDR3 spans 17 amino acids. V gave up 3 bases and J gave up 2 bases, with 20 bases separating them. The chain's CDR3 is CASSFSFGPGSTYEQYF. In DNA, the CDR3 is TGTGCCAGCAGTTTTTCGTTCGGCCCCGGGTCCACCTACGAGCAGTACTTC.

The CDR3 DNA reads TGTGCCAGCAGTTACGGTGACAGGGATGCTGAAGCTTTCTTT. Its translation: CASSYGDRDAEAFF. The chain recombines TRBV6-5 with TRBJ1-1, with TRBD1 matching 7 bases. V trimming: 2 bases; J trimming: 6 bases; junction bases outside the gene matches: 6. The CDR3 loop spans 14 amino acids. CDR1 and CDR2 from the germline V gene are MNHEY and SVGAGI.

The rearrangement links TRBV2 to TRBJ2-3; D gene unclear. Germline V gene sequence: CDR1 SNHLY, CDR2 FYNNEI. The V end lost 3 bases, the J end lost 11 bases, and 12 bases lay between the germline ends. The CDR3 has 12 residues. This CDR3 reads CASSDLSPGQYF. DNA for the CDR3: TGTGCCAGCAGTGATTTGAGTCCTGGGCAGTATTTT. Using reference TRBV2 and TRBJ2-3 for the parts outside the CDR3, the full variable domain is EPEVTQTPSHQVTQMGQEVILRCVPISNHLYFYWYRQILGQKVEFLVSFYNNEISEKSEIFDDQFSVERPDGSNFTLKIRSTKLEDSAMYFCASSDLSPGQYFGPGTRLTVL.

The V gene is TRBV30, the J gene TRBJ1-5; TRBD1 aligns across 9 bases. Germline CDR1 reads GTSNPN; CDR2 reads SVGIG (reference sequence). V was pared by 5 bases and J by 6 bases, with 11 bases of the junction left unmatched. This CDR3 comprises 15 residues. The CDR3 DNA follows: TGTGCCTGGGCCCTCGGACAGGGGATGGGTCAGCCCCAGCATTTT. Translation: CAWALGQGMGQPQHF.

The rearrangement joins TRBV11-3 to TRBJ2-3; TRBD1 or TRBD2 may be the D gene (6 bases each). The CDR3 is 14 amino acids. Germline V gives CDR1 SGHNT, CDR2 YENEEA. Trimming left V 6 bases short and J 0 bases short, with 10 bases between. In DNA, the CDR3 is TGTGCCAGCAGACACGGGGGCAGCACAGATACGCAGTATTTT. Residues: CASRHGGSTDTQYF.

There are a few counts of this clone. The rearrangement uses TRBV7-9 and TRBJ2-7; D is perhaps TRBD1 or TRBD2 (6 bases each). This CDR3 is built from 13 residues. Trimming removed 5 bases at V and 5 bases at J, with 13 bases between. Germline loops: CDR1 SEHNR, CDR2 FQNEAQ (reference sequence). CDR3 sequence: CASSPGGGNEQYF. The CDR3 nucleotides read TGTGCCAGCAGCCCCGGGGGCGGGAACGAGCAGTACTTC.

The rearrangement links TRBV2 to TRBJ2-6; either TRBD1 or TRBD2 may fit D (6 bases each). The V end was cut by 4 bases, the J end by 7 bases, with 26 bases between. Germline assignment: CDR1 SNHLY and CDR2 FYNNEI. This CDR3 region has 19 residues. CDR3 residues: CASSVRGGSGTWGANVLTF. Written as DNA, the CDR3 is TGTGCCAGCAGTGTCAGGGGAGGCTCTGGTACTTGGGGTGCCAACGTCCTGACTTTC.

The CDR3 DNA reads TGTGCCAGCAGGCGCACGGGACCAAGCACAGATACGCAGTATTTT. Its protein product is CASRRTGPSTDTQYF. This chain links TRBV6-5 with TRBJ2-3; D tentatively reads TRBD1 or TRBD2 (5 bases each). Looked up from germline, CDR1 is MNHEY and CDR2 is SVGAGI. V lost 6 bases to trimming and J lost 0 bases, with 13 bases between them. The CDR3 is 15 amino acids.

The genes are TRBV5-1 and TRBJ2-1; tentatively, D is TRBD2 (5 bases). The V end was cut by 4 bases, the J end by 7 bases, with 9 bases between. This CDR3 has 12 residues. Germline CDR1 SGHRS, CDR2 YFSETQ. The CDR3 DNA sequence: TGCGCCAGCAGCGGGAGAGGTAATGAGCAGTTCTTC. It is translated as CASSGRGNEQFF.

CDR3 amino acids: CASSLSGRETQYF. CDR3 in DNA: TGTGCCAGCAGTTTGTCAGGGAGAGAGACCCAGTACTTC. The chain couples TRBV27 to TRBJ2-5; D is perhaps TRBD1 or TRBD2 (5 bases each). Trimming stripped 3 bases from V and 4 bases from J, with 9 bases between. Looked up from germline, CDR1 is MNHEY and CDR2 is SMNVEV (reference sequence). The CDR3 totals 13 residues.

This chain joins TRBV11-3 and TRBJ2-7; no reliable D call. The CDR3 contains 15 residues. CDR1 is SGHNT and CDR2 is YENEEA in the germline V gene. The germline V and J ends were trimmed by 3 bases and 0 bases, with 12 bases remaining between them. CDR3 in amino acids: CASSFPRQNSYEQYF. CDR3 sequence (DNA): TGTGCCAGCAGCTTTCCGCGGCAGAACTCCTACGAGCAGTACTTC.

This chain uses TRBV29-1 with TRBJ1-1; TRBD1 agrees at 10 bases. The V and J ends lost 3 bases and 7 bases, in that order; junction bases with no gene match: 8. This CDR3 has 14 residues. Germline assignment: CDR1 SQVTM and CDR2 ANQGSEA. In DNA form, the CDR3 reads TGCAGCGTTGAGGGGTGGGACAGGGGTAGTGAAGCTTTCTTT. It codes for CSVEGWDRGSEAFF.

The chain has TRBV7-9 and TRBJ2-3; 7 bases line up with TRBD2. The CDR3 is made up of 15 amino acids. Germline loops: CDR1 SEHNR, CDR2 FQNEAQ (reference sequence). Unmatched junction bases numbered 4, after V lost 1 base and J lost 3 bases. The CDR3 protein is CASSLGREQTDTQYF. CDR3 DNA: TGTGCCAGCAGCTTAGGGCGGGAGCAGACAGATACGCAGTATTTT.

This clone came up once. The chain uses TRBV6-6 and TRBJ1-5; D gene ambiguous. V was shortened by 8 bases and J by 0 bases, with 8 bases between the two germline ends. CDR3 length equals 13 residues. Germline V gene data show CDR1 as MNHNY and CDR2 as SVGAGI (reference sequence). In nucleotides, the CDR3 is TGTGCCAGCGCGGTGGATAGCAATCAGCCCCAGCATTTT. Translating gives CASAVDSNQPQHF.

The genes are TRBV7-3 and TRBJ2-1, with 10 bases matching TRBD2. The length of the CDR3 is 18 residues. Germline CDR1 is SGHTA and CDR2 is FQGTGA. The V segment lost 5 bases and the J segment 5 bases; nucleotides outside the gene matches: 15. The CDR3, as DNA: TGTGCCAGCAGCATTCAGAGTACTCTAGCGGGAGCCCACAATGAGCAGTTCTTC. This sequence encodes CASSIQSTLAGAHNEQFF.

V and J are TRBV4-2 and TRBJ1-3, with D uncertain. This CDR3 comprises 17 residues. The germline CDR1 and CDR2 sequences are LGHNA and YNFKEQ. Trimming shortened V by 3 bases and J by 0 bases, and 15 bases separated the two germline ends. CDR3 DNA: TGTGCCAGCAGCCAGGCCGGATGGCAAAACTCTGGAAACACCATATATTTT. Its translation: CASSQAGWQNSGNTIYF.

The rearrangement uses TRBV29-1 and TRBJ2-1, with no clear D. CDR1 and CDR2 (germline): SQVTM, ANQGSEA. V lost 3 bases to trimming and J lost 9 bases, with 12 bases between them. The CDR3 consists of 12 residues. The CDR3 reads CSVDKGSVEQFF. For the CDR3, the DNA is TGCAGCGTTGATAAGGGTTCGGTTGAGCAGTTCTTC.

The genes are TRBV2 and TRBJ2-1; 9 bases align to TRBD2. With V trimmed by 2 bases and J by 8 bases, 4 bases remained unmatched. The germline V gene has CDR1 SNHLY and CDR2 FYNNEI. This CDR3 contains 14 residues. CDR3 sequence reads: CASSEQGLADEQFF. In DNA form, the CDR3 reads TGTGCCAGCAGTGAACAGGGACTAGCTGATGAGCAGTTCTTC.

The V call is TRBV27, the J call TRBJ2-3; 8 bases agree with TRBD2. Germline CDR1 and CDR2: MNHEY and SMNVEV (reference sequence). This CDR3 spans 16 amino acids. J was trimmed by 2 bases and V by 6 bases; bases with no gene match: 10. CDR3 residues: CASRLVGTRYTDTQYF. CDR3 DNA sequence: TGTGCCAGCAGGCTCGTCGGGACTAGATACACAGATACGCAGTATTTT.

The J gene is TRBJ2-2, the V gene TRBV19; 8 positions match TRBD1. The germline gives CDR1 LNHDA, CDR2 SQIVND (reference sequence). CDR3 length: 15 amino acids. V lost 3 bases to trimming and J lost 6 bases; unmatched junction nucleotides: 6. The CDR3 DNA follows: TGTGCCAGTAGTATCCAGGGGGCGTTGGCCGGGGAGCTGTTTTTT. This encodes CASSIQGALAGELFF.